These 15 T cell receptor beta chains were all obtained from the same sample, sequenced in a study of human T cells and chemical hapten exposure. Time point meaning: patch test 1, 2 weeks after DPC sensitization. Treatment of the sample: therapeutic diphenylcyclopropenone sensitization with weekly scalp DPC. MiXCR, run by TCRdb on the RACE reads, gives a single entry per CDR3 protein. The table lists about 360,000 distinct CDR3 sequences, about 4.8% of them singletons. Source: whole blood, taken in connection with sensitization to the hapten diphenylcyclopropenone (DPC). Receptor source: a woman aged 45-60 years with alopecia areata. Some clones in this sample may be carry-over from other donors' samples.

This clonotype was seen a handful of times. J is TRBJ2-7 and V is TRBV6-2 or TRBV6-3; 7 nucleotides line up with TRBD1. CDR3 length equals 13 residues. The V gene end was trimmed by 3 bases and the J gene end by 6 bases; junction bases not matched to a gene: 5. Germline CDR1 MNHEY, CDR2 SVGEGT. The CDR3 region is CASSYDRASEQYF. CDR3 coding DNA: TGTGCCAGCAGTTATGACAGGGCAAGCGAGCAGTACTTC.

This clonotype was counted ten times or more. The chain recombines TRBV6-2 or TRBV6-3 with TRBJ1-5; the D is unclear. Germline loops: CDR1 MNHEY, CDR2 SVGEGT. This CDR3 region has 20 residues. V gave up 5 bases and J gave up 0 bases, with 26 bases separating them. CDR3 in DNA: TGTGCCAGCAGTCTTCCCGTCTCTAAATCCCTTCAATATAGCAATCAGCCCCAGCATTTT. Protein product: CASSLPVSKSLQYSNQPQHF.

The chain has TRBV6-5 and TRBJ2-7; D may be TRBD1 or TRBD2 (5 bases each). There are 15 residues in the CDR3. Trimming pared 0 bases from V and 2 bases from J, leaving 11 bases between. Germline-derived CDR1 and CDR2 are MNHEY and SVGAGI. For the CDR3, the DNA is TGTGCCAGCAGTTACTCGCGGGCAGGGCCCTACGAGCAGTACTTC. Translating it yields CASSYSRAGPYEQYF.

This clonotype was seen many times. CDR3 region: CSVDGRGGYEQYF. CDR3 coding DNA: TGCAGCGTTGATGGTCGAGGGGGATACGAGCAGTACTTC. This chain joins TRBV29-1 and TRBJ2-7; D is perhaps TRBD1 (6 bases). Germline V gene lookup returns CDR1 SQVTM and CDR2 ANQGSEA. The CDR3 consists of 13 residues. The V end was cut by 3 bases, the J end by 4 bases, with 13 bases between.

J is TRBJ1-1 and V is TRBV5-6; D gene ambiguous. Looked up from germline, CDR1 is SGHDT and CDR2 is YYEEEE. The CDR3 length is 16 residues. Trimming removed 1 base from V and 0 bases from J, with 13 bases in between. The CDR3 loop is CASSLLGSNMNTEAFF. DNA of the CDR3: TGTGCCAGCAGCTTGTTGGGATCAAACATGAACACTGAAGCTTTCTTT.

This clonotype came up many times. V and J are TRBV10-3 and TRBJ2-2; 10 bases match TRBD1. Germline V gives CDR1 ENHRY, CDR2 SYGVKD. V was pared by 11 bases and J by 6 bases, with 9 bases of the junction left unmatched. This CDR3 is built from 14 residues. CDR3 sequence reads: CALRGQGRAGELFF. The CDR3 region has the DNA TGTGCCCTACGGGGACAGGGGAGGGCCGGGGAGCTGTTTTTT.

This clonotype was picked up many times. As DNA, the CDR3 is TGTGCCAGCAGCAGACAGGCGAACTCCTACGAGCAGTACTTC. Translating it yields CASSRQANSYEQYF. This sequence joins TRBV7-9 and TRBJ2-7; weak D call: TRBD1 (6 bases). Germline V gene sequence: CDR1 SEHNR, CDR2 FQNEAQ (reference sequence). The CDR3 loop spans 14 amino acids. The germline V and J ends were trimmed by 5 bases and 0 bases, with 11 bases remaining between them.

V and J are TRBV20-1 and TRBJ2-4; 15 nucleotides agree with TRBD2. Trimming at V came to 6 bases and at J to 8 bases, leaving 8 bases not matched to a gene. This CDR3 spans 15 amino acids. CDR1 is DFQATT, CDR2 SNEGSKA, per germline (reference sequence). CDR3: CSATGLAGGRHIQYF. The CDR3, as DNA: TGCAGTGCCACCGGACTAGCGGGAGGGCGGCACATTCAGTACTTC.

This chain connects TRBV29-1 to TRBJ2-5, with D possibly being TRBD1 (5 bases). The V and J ends lost 5 bases and 5 bases respectively, with 9 bases between them. The CDR3 sequence is 11 residues long. Germline V gene lookup returns CDR1 SQVTM and CDR2 ANQGSEA. CDR3 in DNA: TGCAGCGTTCAGGGTCTCGAGACCCAGTACTTC. Protein: CSVQGLETQYF.

This clonotype showed up many times. The J gene is TRBJ2-2, the V gene TRBV10-3; 7 bases agree with TRBD1. After removal of 5 bases from V and 3 bases from J, the junction contained 6 bases not matched to a gene. This CDR3 is 15 amino acids long. From germline, CDR1 is ENHRY and CDR2 SYGVKD. CDR3 sequence (DNA): TGTGCCATCAGTCGGAGAGGGGGCGACACCGGGGAGCTGTTTTTT. The encoded protein is CAISRRGGDTGELFF.

In this sample, this clonotype turned up many times. This rearrangement joins TRBV15 to TRBJ2-1; perhaps TRBD1 as D (5 bases). The CDR3 extends over 15 amino acids. Germline assignment: CDR1 LNHNV and CDR2 YYDKDF (reference sequence). Trimming took 5 bases from V and 5 from J, leaving 16 bases between them. The CDR3 sequence is CATSLNLDTDNEQFF. For the CDR3, the DNA is TGTGCCACCAGCCTCAACTTGGACACCGACAATGAGCAGTTCTTC.

The chain joins TRBV7-2 to TRBJ2-1, with 8 bases fitting TRBD2. V was pared by 4 bases and J by 0 bases, with 14 bases of the junction left unmatched. There are 19 residues in the CDR3. Germline loops: CDR1 SGHTA, CDR2 FQGNSA. The CDR3 loop is CASSSPSSGSISSYNEQFF. The CDR3 nucleotides are TGTGCCAGCAGCTCCCCTTCGAGCGGGAGCATCAGCTCCTACAATGAGCAGTTCTTC.

This clonotype was counted between two and nine times. The chain has TRBV12-3 or TRBV12-4 and TRBJ2-7, with 8 bases aligning to TRBD1. V dropped 4 bases and J dropped 3; count of bases not matched to a gene: 8. The length of the CDR3 is 15 residues. CDR3 DNA sequence: TGTGCCAGCAGTTCCCACGGGACAGGAATCTACGAGCAGTACTTC. Amino acids: CASSSHGTGIYEQYF.

This clonotype was counted only a few times. The genes are TRBV20-1 and TRBJ2-1, with 8 bases matching TRBD2. V lost 5 bases to trimming and J lost 8 bases; unmatched junction nucleotides: 8. Germline CDR1 reads DFQATT; CDR2 reads SNEGSKA (reference sequence). This CDR3 has 13 amino acids. The CDR3 region is CSALSGRIHEQFF. Written as DNA, the CDR3 is TGCAGTGCTTTAAGCGGGAGAATTCATGAGCAGTTCTTC.

This clonotype was picked up many times. The V gene is TRBV29-1, the J gene TRBJ2-3; D might be TRBD1 (6 bases). Trimming took off 4 bases at V and 2 bases at J, with 10 bases between the two ends. CDR1 SQVTM and CDR2 ANQGSEA come from the germline V gene. The CDR3 length is 13 residues. In DNA, the CDR3 is TGCAGCGTTGGACAGGTAACCACAGATACGCAGTATTTT. This codes for CSVGQVTTDTQYF.